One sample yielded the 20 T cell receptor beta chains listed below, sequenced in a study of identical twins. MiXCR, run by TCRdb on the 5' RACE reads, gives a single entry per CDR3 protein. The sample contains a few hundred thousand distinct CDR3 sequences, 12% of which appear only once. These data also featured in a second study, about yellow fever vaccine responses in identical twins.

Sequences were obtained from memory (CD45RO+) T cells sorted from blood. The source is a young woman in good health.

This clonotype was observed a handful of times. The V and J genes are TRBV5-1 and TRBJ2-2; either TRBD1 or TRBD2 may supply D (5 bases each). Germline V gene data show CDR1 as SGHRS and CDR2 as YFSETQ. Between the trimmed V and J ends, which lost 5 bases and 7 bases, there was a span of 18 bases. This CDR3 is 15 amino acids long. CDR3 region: CASRAGDGTIGELFF. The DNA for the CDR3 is TGCGCCAGCAGGGCCGGGGACGGAACAATCGGGGAGCTGTTTTTT. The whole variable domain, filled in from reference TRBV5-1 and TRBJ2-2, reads KAGVTQTPRYLIKTRGQQVTLSCSPISGHRSVSWYQQTPGQGLQFLFEYFSETQRNKGNFPGRFSGRQFSNSRSEMNVSTLELGDSALYLCASRAGDGTIGELFFGEGSRLTVL.

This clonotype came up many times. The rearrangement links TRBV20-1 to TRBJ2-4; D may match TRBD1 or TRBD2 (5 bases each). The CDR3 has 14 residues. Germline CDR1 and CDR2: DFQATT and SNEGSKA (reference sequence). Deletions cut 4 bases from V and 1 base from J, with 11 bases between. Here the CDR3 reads CSAIRGGAKNIQYF. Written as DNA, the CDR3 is TGCAGTGCTATCCGGGGCGGGGCCAAAAACATTCAGTACTTC.

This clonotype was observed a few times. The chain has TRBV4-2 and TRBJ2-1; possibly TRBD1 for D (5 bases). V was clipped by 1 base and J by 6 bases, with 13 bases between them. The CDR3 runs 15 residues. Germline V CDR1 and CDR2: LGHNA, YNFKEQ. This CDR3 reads CASSQGTAQGNEQFF. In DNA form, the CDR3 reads TGTGCCAGCAGCCAAGGGACGGCCCAGGGCAATGAGCAGTTCTTC.

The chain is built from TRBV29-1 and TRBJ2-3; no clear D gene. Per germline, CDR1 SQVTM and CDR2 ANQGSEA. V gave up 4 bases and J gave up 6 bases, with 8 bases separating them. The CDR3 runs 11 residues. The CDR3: CSVVIRDTQYF. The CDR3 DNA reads TGCAGCGTTGTTATCAGGGATACGCAGTATTTT.

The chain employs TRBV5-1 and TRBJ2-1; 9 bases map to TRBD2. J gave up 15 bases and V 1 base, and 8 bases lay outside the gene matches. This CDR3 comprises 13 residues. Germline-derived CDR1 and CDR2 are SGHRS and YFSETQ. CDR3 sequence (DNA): TGCGCCAGCAGCTTGAGGGGCGGGGGGGCCCCGTTCTTC. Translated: CASSLRGGGAPFF. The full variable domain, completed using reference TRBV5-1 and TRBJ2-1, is KAGVTQTPRYLIKTRGQQVTLSCSPISGHRSVSWYQQTPGQGLQFLFEYFSETQRNKGNFPGRFSGRQFSNSRSEMNVSTLELGDSALYLCASSLRGGGAPFFGPGTRLTVL.

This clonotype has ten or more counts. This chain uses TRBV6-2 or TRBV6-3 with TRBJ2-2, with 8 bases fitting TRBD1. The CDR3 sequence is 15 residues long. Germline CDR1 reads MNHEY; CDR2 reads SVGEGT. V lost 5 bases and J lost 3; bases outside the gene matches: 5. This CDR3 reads CASSAGQGHTGELFF. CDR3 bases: TGTGCCAGCAGTGCCGGACAGGGCCACACCGGGGAGCTGTTTTTT.

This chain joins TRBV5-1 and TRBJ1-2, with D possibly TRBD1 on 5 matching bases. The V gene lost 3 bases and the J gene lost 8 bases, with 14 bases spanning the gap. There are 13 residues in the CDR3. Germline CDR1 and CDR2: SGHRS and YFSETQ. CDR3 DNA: TGCGCCAGCAGCTCGATGTCAGGGCACGGCTACACCTTC. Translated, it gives CASSSMSGHGYTF.

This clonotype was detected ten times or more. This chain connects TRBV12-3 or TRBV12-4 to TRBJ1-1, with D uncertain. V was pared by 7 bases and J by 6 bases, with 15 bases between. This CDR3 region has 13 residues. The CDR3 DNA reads TGTGCCAGCAAACGGGAGCTCGGGGCTGAAGCTTTCTTT. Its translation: CASKRELGAEAFF.

This chain's CDR3 is CASSRRTLTGTSDAGELFF. The CDR3 region has the DNA TGTGCCAGCAGCCGAAGAACCTTAACCGGGACTAGCGATGCCGGGGAGCTGTTTTTT. The V gene is TRBV3-1, the J gene TRBJ2-2; 10 bases agree with TRBD2. The V gene end was trimmed by 4 bases and the J gene end by 6 bases; junction bases not matched to a gene: 17. The CDR3 extends over 19 amino acids. Germline V gene sequence: CDR1 LGHDT, CDR2 YNNKEL (reference sequence).

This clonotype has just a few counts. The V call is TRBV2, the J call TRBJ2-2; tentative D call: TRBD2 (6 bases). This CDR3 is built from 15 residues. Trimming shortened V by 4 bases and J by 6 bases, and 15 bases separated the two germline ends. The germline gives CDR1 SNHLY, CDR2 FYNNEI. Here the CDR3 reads CASSGRTKVPGELFF. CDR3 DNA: TGTGCCAGCAGTGGGCGGACTAAGGTACCCGGGGAGCTGTTTTTT.

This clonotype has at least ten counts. CDR3 DNA sequence: TGTGCCAGCATTCGAGCGGGGCACACCGGGGAGCTGTTTTTT. It specifies CASIRAGHTGELFF. This chain uses TRBV12-3 or TRBV12-4 with TRBJ2-2, with TRBD2 matching 7 bases. This CDR3 has 14 residues. The V gene end was trimmed by 7 bases and the J gene end by 3 bases; junction bases not matched to a gene: 5.

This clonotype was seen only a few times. In DNA, the CDR3 is TGTGCCAGCAGTTTCCCCCGATCGGGGCCCAGCTCCTACAATGAGCAGTTCTTC. It specifies CASSFPRSGPSSYNEQFF. V is TRBV6-5 and J is TRBJ2-1, with D perhaps TRBD1 or TRBD2 (5 bases each). V was cut by 4 bases and J by 0 bases, with 19 bases left in between. In germline, CDR1 is MNHEY, CDR2 SVGAGI. This CDR3 has 18 amino acids.

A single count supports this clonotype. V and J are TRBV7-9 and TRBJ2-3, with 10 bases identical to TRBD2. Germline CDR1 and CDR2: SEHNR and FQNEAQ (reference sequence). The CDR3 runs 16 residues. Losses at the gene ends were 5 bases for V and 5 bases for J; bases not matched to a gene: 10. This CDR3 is CASSTLAGGPKDTQYF. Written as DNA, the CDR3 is TGTGCCAGCAGCACGTTAGCGGGGGGACCGAAAGATACGCAGTATTTT.

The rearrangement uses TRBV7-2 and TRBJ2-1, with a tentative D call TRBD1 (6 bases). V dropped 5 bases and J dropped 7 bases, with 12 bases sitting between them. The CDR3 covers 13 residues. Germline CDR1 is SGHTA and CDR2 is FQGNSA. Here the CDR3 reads CASSGGTKNEQFF. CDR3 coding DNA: TGTGCCAGCAGCGGTGGGACAAAGAATGAGCAGTTCTTC.

The CDR3 here is CASRPLLAGPNEQFF. CDR3 sequence (DNA): TGTGCCAGCAGACCTCTTCTAGCTGGCCCCAATGAGCAGTTCTTC. The chain couples TRBV6-1 to TRBJ2-1; maybe TRBD2 (5 bases). CDR1 and CDR2 from the germline V gene are MNHNS and SASEGT. V shed 6 bases and J shed 6 bases, with 18 bases lying between them. This CDR3 spans 15 amino acids.

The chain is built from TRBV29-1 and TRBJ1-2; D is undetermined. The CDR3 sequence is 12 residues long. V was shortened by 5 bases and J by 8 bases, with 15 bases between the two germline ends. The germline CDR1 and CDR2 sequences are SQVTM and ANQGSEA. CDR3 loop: CSVQTGPWGYTF. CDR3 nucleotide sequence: TGCAGCGTTCAAACCGGGCCCTGGGGCTACACCTTC.

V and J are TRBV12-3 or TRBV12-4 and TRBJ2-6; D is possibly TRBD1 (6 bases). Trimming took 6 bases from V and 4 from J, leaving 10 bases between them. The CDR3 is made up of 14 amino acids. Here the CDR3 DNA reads TGTGCCAGCAGGGCAGGGGACGGGGCCAACGTCCTGACTTTC. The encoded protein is CASRAGDGANVLTF.

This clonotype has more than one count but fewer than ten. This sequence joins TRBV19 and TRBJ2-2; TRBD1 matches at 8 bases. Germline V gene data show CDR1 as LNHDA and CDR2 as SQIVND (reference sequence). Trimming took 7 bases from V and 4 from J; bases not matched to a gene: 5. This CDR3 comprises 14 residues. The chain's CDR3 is CASIQGAGTGELFF. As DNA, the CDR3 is TGTGCCAGTATTCAGGGGGCCGGCACCGGGGAGCTGTTTTTT.

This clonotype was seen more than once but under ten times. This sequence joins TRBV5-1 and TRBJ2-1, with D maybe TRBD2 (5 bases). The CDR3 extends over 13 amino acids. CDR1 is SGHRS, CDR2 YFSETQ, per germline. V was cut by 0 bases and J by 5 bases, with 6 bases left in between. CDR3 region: CASSLDGNNEQFF. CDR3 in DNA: TGCGCCAGCAGCTTGGACGGGAACAATGAGCAGTTCTTC. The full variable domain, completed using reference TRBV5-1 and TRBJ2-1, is KAGVTQTPRYLIKTRGQQVTLSCSPISGHRSVSWYQQTPGQGLQFLFEYFSETQRNKGNFPGRFSGRQFSNSRSEMNVSTLELGDSALYLCASSLDGNNEQFFGPGTRLTVL.

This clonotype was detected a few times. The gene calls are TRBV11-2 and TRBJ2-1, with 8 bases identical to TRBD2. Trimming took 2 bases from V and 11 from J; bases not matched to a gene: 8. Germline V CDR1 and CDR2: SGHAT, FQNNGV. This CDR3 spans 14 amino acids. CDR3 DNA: TGTGCCAGCAGCTTAAACAGAGCGGGAGATAAGCAGTTCTTC. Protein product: CASSLNRAGDKQFF.